This T cell receptor (beta chain) was recorded in a study of blood T cell repertoires in COVID-19. Study-wide background: Italy, Spain and the United States were the sources of the convalescent and acute COVID-19 samples. Sources were T cells, B-cell-depleted T cells, or PBMCs; the material itself was cDNA or gDNA.

In the authors' methods: Using reference gene primer amplification, nucleated cell counts were estimated. Generated by immunoSEQ multiplex PCR, the TCRdb table keeps only in-frame clones and is missing some. From that table come the V and J calls and clone size; the DNA was used to work out D and trimming. Among just under 35,000 clones, around 87% were seen once, and the ten largest hold 35% to 55%. Germline CDR1 and CDR2: SGHTA and FQGNSA. V shed 4 bases, J shed 1 base, and the junction held 3 bases outside the gene matches. The CDR3 is made up of 15 amino acids. Sequencing used peripheral blood. The V call is TRBV7-2, the J call TRBJ1-1, with 10 positions matching TRBD1. This clonotype was sampled from a human donor in a cohort sampled during active COVID-19. The CDR3, as DNA: TGTGCCAGCAGCTGGACAGGGGGGGCGAACACTGAAGCTTTCTTT. This gives the protein CASSWTGGANTEAFF.